A single sample gave rise to the 31 T cell receptor beta chains below, sequenced in a study of blood T cell repertoires in COVID-19. Measured with immunoSEQ multiplex PCR; TCRdb has only the in-frame clones, and not every one. This sample has about 81,000 clones, with roughly 91% found just once. What was sequenced was peripheral blood. These receptors came from a woman between 50 and 59 years old in a cohort sampled during active COVID-19.

V usage is TRBV15 and J usage is TRBJ1-5, with no clear D. The CDR3 totals 13 residues. The germline V and J ends were trimmed by 3 bases and 1 base, with 4 bases remaining between them. Germline V CDR1 and CDR2: LNHNV, YYDKDF (reference sequence). CDR3 DNA sequence: TGTGCCACCAGCAGGCAGAGCAATCAGCCCCAGCATTTT. This translates into CATSRQSNQPQHF.

The rearrangement joins TRBV7-3 to TRBJ2-5; 7 bases match TRBD2. V trimming: 4 bases; J trimming: 8 bases; junction bases outside the gene matches: 7. Germline V CDR1 and CDR2: SGHTA, FQGTGA. CDR3 length: 13 residues. Written as DNA, the CDR3 is TGTGCCAGCAGCTCCGGGACTACCAAAACCCAGTACTTC. Residues: CASSSGTTKTQYF.

The rearrangement links TRBV2 to TRBJ2-2; 12 positions match TRBD2. Germline CDR1 reads SNHLY; CDR2 reads FYNNEI. The V segment lost 7 bases and the J segment 0 bases; nucleotides outside the gene matches: 9. The CDR3 is 18 amino acids. CDR3 amino acids: CASIGASGRGSNTGELFF. CDR3 in DNA: TGTGCCAGCATTGGGGCTAGCGGGAGGGGTTCGAACACCGGGGAGCTGTTTTTT.

The chain links TRBV11-1 to TRBJ2-5; 8 positions agree with TRBD2. The CDR3 covers 15 residues. Germline-derived CDR1 and CDR2 are SGHAT and FQDESV (reference sequence). The V gene end was trimmed by 3 bases and the J gene end by 5 bases; junction bases not matched to a gene: 8. CDR3 amino acids: CASSFGARGGETQYF. The CDR3 DNA sequence: TGTGCCAGCAGCTTCGGGGCACGCGGGGGGGAGACCCAGTACTTC.

The V call is TRBV5-6, the J call TRBJ1-6, with 7 bases lining up with TRBD1. CDR1 is SGHDT, CDR2 YYEEEE, per germline. The CDR3 is 14 residues long. J lost 10 bases, V lost 5 bases, and 9 bases had no gene match. In DNA, the CDR3 is TGTGCCAGCAGATCGGACAGGAGGGGATCACCCCTCCACTTT. Its protein is CASRSDRRGSPLHF.

The chain combines TRBV5-1 with TRBJ2-1; 9 nucleotides align to TRBD1. Trimming cost V 0 bases and J 7 bases; bases outside gene matches: 8. This CDR3 region has 16 residues. Germline assignment: CDR1 SGHRS and CDR2 YFSETQ. This CDR3 is CASSLEGTGSWNEQFF. CDR3 sequence (DNA): TGCGCCAGCAGCTTGGAAGGGACAGGGAGTTGGAATGAGCAGTTCTTC.

The CDR3 DNA is TGTGCCGTCACCGGGACAGTCCTCTACGAGCAGTACTTC. Translating it yields CAVTGTVLYEQYF. The chain uses TRBV10-3 and TRBJ2-7; 7 bases map to TRBD1. Per germline, CDR1 ENHRY and CDR2 SYGVKD. The CDR3 runs 13 residues. With 11 bases clipped from V and 3 bases from J, the junction kept 10 bases outside the gene matches.

CDR3: CAISEIQGFSGNTIYF. CDR3 in DNA: TGTGCCATCAGTGAAATACAGGGTTTCTCTGGAAACACCATATATTTT. This chain connects TRBV10-3 to TRBJ1-3; D perhaps matches TRBD1 (6 bases). Germline V gene data show CDR1 as ENHRY and CDR2 as SYGVKD. V lost 3 bases, J lost 0 bases, and 12 bases lay in between. This CDR3 contains 16 residues.

This clone was observed a single time. The chain joins TRBV4-1 to TRBJ1-6, with 7 bases aligning to TRBD1. J was trimmed by 3 bases and V by 0 bases; bases with no gene match: 8. Looked up from germline, CDR1 is MGHRA and CDR2 is YSYEKL. This CDR3 has 18 amino acids. CDR3 DNA: TGCGCCAGCAGCCAAGAAGGAGGGGACAGTCACTATAATTCACCCCTCCACTTT. Protein: CASSQEGGDSHYNSPLHF.

The chain has TRBV3-1 (or the pseudogene TRBV3-2) and TRBJ1-4; 10 nucleotides align to TRBD1. The CDR3 extends over 15 amino acids. Germline loops: CDR1 LGHDT, CDR2 YNNKEL (reference sequence). V was clipped by 0 bases and J by 12 bases; unmatched bases: 7. The DNA for the CDR3 is TGTGCCAGCAGCCAAGATCTGACAGGGGGCGGCCAACTGTTTTTT. Encoded protein: CASSQDLTGGGQLFF.

The chain combines TRBV24-1 with TRBJ2-1; 9 nucleotides line up with TRBD1. The CDR3 runs to 16 residues. Germline values: CDR1 KGHDR, CDR2 SFDVKD. V dropped 4 bases and J dropped 5; count of bases not matched to a gene: 8. As DNA, the CDR3 is TGTGCCACCAGTGACGTCGGGACAGGGTTCAACAATGAGCAGTTCTTC. This sequence encodes CATSDVGTGFNNEQFF.

V and J are TRBV28 and TRBJ1-5, with D unresolved. This CDR3 region has 11 residues. Germline lookup yields CDR1 MDHEN and CDR2 SYDVKM. The ends were cut back, 9 bases at V and 0 bases at J, with 3 bases in the middle. The CDR3 DNA reads TGTGCCAGTAATAGCAATCAGCCCCAGCATTTT. This gives the protein CASNSNQPQHF.

This sequence joins TRBV5-1 and TRBJ2-3; 7 bases line up with TRBD2. The CDR3 runs to 14 residues. The trim removed 0 bases at V and 5 bases at J, leaving 3 bases unmatched. Germline-derived CDR1 and CDR2 are SGHRS and YFSETQ. CDR3 protein: CASSLATSVDTQYF. CDR3 coding DNA: TGCGCCAGCAGCTTGGCCACTAGCGTAGATACGCAGTATTTT.

This chain uses TRBV21-1 with TRBJ2-7; the DNA was not compared with TRBD1, the D call given in the table. TRBV21-1 represents a pseudogene. The CDR3 length is 17 residues. The CDR3 nucleotides are TGTGCCAGCAGCAAGACGGTGTTTCAGCAGGGCCAATGCGAGCAGTACTTC. Encoded protein: CASSKTVFQQGQCEQYF.

The chain links TRBV14 to TRBJ1-3; D gene ambiguous. In germline, CDR1 is SGHDN, CDR2 FVKESK. The V end lost 3 bases, the J end lost 0 bases, and 6 bases lay between the germline ends. The CDR3 is 14 amino acids. The DNA for the CDR3 is TGTGCCAGCAGCCATGGAGGCTCTGGAAACACCATATATTTT. It is translated as CASSHGGSGNTIYF.

J is TRBJ1-1 and V is TRBV10-1; no definite D call. Germline assignment: CDR1 WNHNN and CDR2 SYGVQD (reference sequence). There are 13 residues in the CDR3. Trimming stripped 1 base from V and 2 bases from J, with 5 bases between. The CDR3 region has the DNA TGCGCCAGCAGTGAGTTGAGAAACACTGAAGCTTTCTTT. It translates to CASSELRNTEAFF.

The chain is built from TRBV20-1 and TRBJ2-1, with no clear D. V lost 3 bases to trimming and J lost 4 bases, with 16 bases between them. The CDR3 loop spans 15 amino acids. Germline CDR1 DFQATT, CDR2 SNEGSKA (reference sequence). This chain's CDR3 is CSASKFPNRYNEQFF. Here the CDR3 DNA reads TGCAGTGCTAGTAAGTTTCCCAACCGGTACAATGAGCAGTTCTTC.

The chain has TRBV7-9 and TRBJ2-3; TRBD2 matches 9 bases. Trimming took 0 bases from V and 2 from J; bases not matched to a gene: 6. The CDR3 totals 17 residues. Germline CDR1 SEHNR, CDR2 FQNEAQ (reference sequence). The CDR3 nucleotides are TGTGCCAGCAGCTTAGCGACTCTAGCGGGGCACACAGATACGCAGTATTTT. This gives the protein CASSLATLAGHTDTQYF.

The chain recombines TRBV6-5 with TRBJ2-2, with 7 bases matching TRBD1. Germline V gives CDR1 MNHEY, CDR2 SVGAGI. V dropped 7 bases and J dropped 4; count of bases not matched to a gene: 9. This CDR3 contains 15 residues. This CDR3 reads CASKSTGTVTGELFF. The CDR3 DNA follows: TGTGCCAGCAAATCTACAGGGACAGTCACCGGGGAGCTGTTTTTT.

The chain joins TRBV5-1 to TRBJ1-5, with 12 bases identical to TRBD1. The germline V gene has CDR1 SGHRS and CDR2 YFSETQ. The CDR3 is 15 residues long. The V gene end was trimmed by 4 bases and the J gene end by 6 bases; junction bases not matched to a gene: 5. The CDR3 region is CASSPGQGAVQPQHF. The CDR3 DNA is TGCGCCAGCAGCCCGGGACAGGGGGCGGTTCAGCCCCAGCATTTT.

In this sample, this clone turned up once. This chain joins TRBV3-1 (or the pseudogene TRBV3-2) and TRBJ2-7; 13 bases are shared with TRBD2. CDR3 length equals 15 residues. With V trimmed by 1 base and J by 3 bases, 0 bases remained unmatched. Germline V lookup: CDR1 LGHDT, CDR2 YNNKEL (reference sequence). The CDR3 here is CASSQGLAGGYEQYF. In nucleotides, the CDR3 is TGTGCCAGCAGCCAAGGACTAGCGGGGGGCTACGAGCAGTACTTC.

CDR3 protein: CASKGLAGVNEQFF. As DNA, the CDR3 is TGTGCCAGTAAGGGACTAGCGGGAGTAAATGAGCAGTTCTTC. The rearrangement uses TRBV11-3 and TRBJ2-1; 14 bases line up with TRBD2. After removal of 9 bases from V and 7 bases from J, the junction contained 5 bases not matched to a gene. The length of the CDR3 is 14 residues. The germline CDR1 and CDR2 sequences are SGHNT and YENEEA.

This clone was observed once. V is TRBV6-5 and J is TRBJ2-7, with TRBD2 as a possible D gene (5 bases). Germline V gene sequence: CDR1 MNHEY, CDR2 SVGAGI. The CDR3 is made up of 12 amino acids. V was shortened by 8 bases and J by 4 bases, with 12 bases between the two germline ends. The CDR3 protein is CASRGLGYEQYF. In nucleotides, the CDR3 is TGTGCCAGCCGGGGTTTGGGTTACGAGCAGTACTTC.

The chain is built from TRBV6-6 and TRBJ2-3; TRBD1 matches at 9 bases. V lost 2 bases and J lost 6; bases outside the gene matches: 6. CDR1 and CDR2 from the germline V gene are MNHNY and SVGAGI (reference sequence). The CDR3 runs to 15 residues. CDR3 sequence reads: CASSYPGTGLDTQYF. The CDR3 nucleotides are TGTGCCAGCAGTTACCCCGGGACAGGGCTCGATACGCAGTATTTT.

The chain employs TRBV9 and TRBJ1-2; D unclear. The CDR3 length is 10 residues. Trimming took 5 bases from V and 7 from J, leaving 6 bases between them. Per the germline V gene, CDR1 is SGDLS and CDR2 is YYNGEE. The CDR3, as DNA: TGTGCCAGCAGTGGCTCTGGCTACACCTTC. Translating it yields CASSGSGYTF.

The CDR3 DNA reads TGTGCCAGCTCACCAGTATCTAGCTCCTACAATGAGCAGTTCTTC. Residues: CASSPVSSSYNEQFF. The chain uses TRBV18 and TRBJ2-1; D gene uncertain. The germline V gene has CDR1 KGHSH and CDR2 LQKENI. The V end was cut by 2 bases, the J end by 0 bases, with 8 bases between. This CDR3 contains 15 residues. Looking up the rest from reference TRBV18 and TRBJ2-1 gives the full variable domain: NAGVMQNPRHLVRRRGQEARLRCSPMKGHSHVYWYRQLPEEGLKFMVYLQKENIIDESGMPKERFSAEFPKEGPSILRIQQVVRGDSAAYFCASSPVSSSYNEQFFGPGTRLTVL.

The CDR3 region is CASRMTGVSYGYTF. The CDR3 DNA reads TGTGCCAGCAGGATGACAGGGGTTAGCTATGGCTACACCTTC. The rearrangement uses TRBV6-5 and TRBJ1-2; 8 bases map to TRBD1. The V gene's germline CDR1 is MNHEY and CDR2 SVGAGI. Unmatched junction bases numbered 7, after V lost 6 bases and J lost 4 bases. This CDR3 has 14 residues.

V is TRBV5-5 and J is TRBJ2-1; 10 bases are shared with TRBD2. The trim removed 4 bases at V and 4 bases at J, leaving 5 bases unmatched. The germline V gene has CDR1 SGHKS and CDR2 YYEKEE (reference sequence). The CDR3 has 15 residues. The CDR3 reads CASSPGLAVYNEQFF. The DNA of the CDR3 is TGTGCCAGCAGCCCCGGACTAGCGGTTTACAATGAGCAGTTCTTC.

The chain has TRBV10-3 and TRBJ2-1; 7 bases map to TRBD1. Germline V gives CDR1 ENHRY, CDR2 SYGVKD. The CDR3 contains 16 residues. J was trimmed by 0 bases and V by 1 base; bases with no gene match: 3. The CDR3 is CAISELGGSSYNEQFF. In DNA, the CDR3 is TGTGCCATCAGTGAGTTAGGGGGCTCCTCCTACAATGAGCAGTTCTTC.

This rearrangement joins TRBV6-1 to TRBJ1-6; no clear D. V lost 1 base and J lost 7, with 5 bases in between. CDR1 is MNHNS and CDR2 is SASEGT in the germline V gene. The CDR3 has 13 amino acids. CDR3 DNA: TGTGCCAGCAGTGAAGGCCAGAATTCACCCCTCCACTTT. Translated: CASSEGQNSPLHF.

The V call is TRBV10-3, the J call TRBJ1-1; D is possibly TRBD1 (6 bases). V was clipped by 6 bases and J by 4 bases, with 18 bases between them. The CDR3 contains 15 residues. Germline V lookup: CDR1 ENHRY, CDR2 SYGVKD. The CDR3 nucleotides read TGTGCCATCAGGATATCGATCGTCAGGGGCACTGAAGCTTTCTTT. As protein: CAIRISIVRGTEAFF.